This T cell receptor beta chain was documented in a study of synovial regulatory T cells in juvenile arthritis (dated by TCRdb to the mid-2010s). For the study in its entirety: Of the sequenced patients, about six received methotrexate, one received methotrexate plus infliximab, a few were therapy-naive, and one had no treatment information. TCRbeta CDR3 repertoires of blood iaTreg cells, other blood Treg cells and synovial fluid Treg cells from matched patient samples were compared in the study. Although effector T cell subsets in the cohort were also sequenced for comparisons, the Treg dataset on its own covers only blood and synovial fluid Treg cells. Treg and Teff subsets from roughly 10 JIA patients with active disease were included in the TCR repertoire comparisons. Study-wide conclusions, independent of this receptor: Synovial Treg cells shared more CDR3 sequences with iaTreg cells than with other blood Treg cells, and Chao-Jaccard similarity confirmed that synovial Treg cells were more closely related to iaTreg cells. TCR diversity was lower in blood iaTreg cells than in other blood Treg cells, which is consistent with antigen-driven expansion. Across patients, iaTreg TCR repertoires were largely private, and these iaTreg repertoires partially overlapped with synovial Teff and blood CPL repertoires.

The receptor library was made with the immunoSEQ multiplex PCR assay. TCRbeta CDR3 sequencing was performed by Adaptive Biotechnologies. Per the authors' processing: Repertoire similarity was assessed with the Chao-modified Jaccard index and with the median clonotype overlap from 200 random subsamples of equal sample size. The similarity analyses were based on either productive nucleotide sequences or amino acid sequences translated in silico. Hierarchical clustering with single linkage and t-SNE based on Chao-modified Jaccard distances were applied for the comparison of repertoires. Repertoire diversity was measured with the Renyi index after sample size normalisation across a range of alpha values. TCRdb holds this immuneACCESS table with in-frame rearrangements only. Some clones are missing; in checked studies, unresolved V genes explain under half, and the rest has no known cause. V, J and clone size derive from that table, while D and trimming were established from the DNA sequence. This sample's clone table shows about 10,000 clones. The top ten constitute approximately 0.77% of the sample.

The CDR3 runs 13 residues from the cysteine to the phenylalanine. Only the protein is available. The germline V gene encodes CDR1 MDHEN and CDR2 SYDVKM. About this clone itself: What antigen it recognizes has not been identified.

The donors for the TCR repertoire analysis were about 11 juvenile idiopathic arthritis patients with active disease who had not reached inactive disease, of whom 3 were polyarticular and 8 were oligoarticular. The median age of the TCR-sequenced patients was less than 13 years (range roughly 2.2-25), and their median disease duration was about 7 years (range 0.2-19.1). The samples used for TCR repertoire analysis were collected at two centres in Italy. Peripheral blood mononuclear cells were separated using a Histopaque-1077 density gradient and frozen in about 90% FCS with about 10% DMSO. The specimen sequenced was Treg cells from blood. Taken with the paper, the label for cell subset or site translates to: remaining (HLA-DR-negative) circulating blood Treg cells. This TCR derives from a donor younger than 30 with juvenile idiopathic arthritis. The chain couples TRBV28 to TRBJ1-2. For the CDR3, the sequence is CASSPLGNYGYTF.